This TCR beta chain was sequenced during a study of T cell clonotyping in hematopoietic cell transplantation. Study-wide results and limits: Graft donor and pretransplant recipient Inverse Simpson Index values predicted broader posttransplant TCR diversity. Few recipient clonotypes overlapped donors; over 95% were de novo at given depth. No sorting was done, leaving CD4 and CD8 contributions mixed.

Generated by immunoSEQ multiplex PCR, the TCRdb table keeps only in-frame clones and is missing some. The sample consists of thousands of clones, roughly nine tenths of them appearing once. Comment on this clone: Its specificity is not known.

V lost 7 bases and J 0 bases, leaving 4 bases between the germline ends. This CDR3 region has 12 residues. Per germline, CDR1 MNHNS and CDR2 SASEGT. The chain recombines TRBV6-1 with TRBJ1-3; no clear D. The TCR was taken from a male patient between 35 and 55 years old who had an allogeneic stem cell transplant from an unrelated donor, so the T cells may come from the graft donor. Some clones in this sample may be carry-over from other donors' samples. The sequences come from peripheral blood mononuclear cells, collected 100 days after allogeneic stem cell transplant. CDR3: CASTSSGNTIYF. In DNA, the CDR3 is TGTGCCAGCACCAGCTCTGGAAACACCATATATTTT.